The present TCR beta chain was sequenced within a study of T-cell memory formation after mild COVID-19. Overall study findings and caveats: Pre-infection memory showed some responding clones, and this suggested that cross-reactive memory joined. Clones contracting over day 15 to 85 were CD4/CD8 balanced, with later expanders leaning CD4+. There was no confirmation that second-wave clones peaking on day 37 were SARS-CoV-2 specific.

V lost 4 bases and J lost 5, with 16 bases in between. The CDR3 consists of 14 residues. CDR1 SGDLS and CDR2 YYNGEE come from the germline V gene. TCRdb reprocessed the 5' RACE reads with MiXCR, giving one entry per CDR3 protein. The sample shows about 560,000 distinct CDR3 sequences, around 15% of them seen only once. Concerning this clonotype itself: Its specificity is unknown.

This chain uses TRBV9 with TRBJ2-7; possibly TRBD2 for D (5 bases). Sequencing input: PBMCs or a T cell subset sorted from them (not recorded which). The source of this sequence is an adult woman who had mild COVID-19 (a few samples of this study predate the infection). Cell type and time point are not known. DNA of the CDR3: TGTGCCAGCAGCCCTTTAGCGCTGCTCGACGAGCAGTACTTC. This encodes CASSPLALLDEQYF.